The clone carrying this TCR beta chain was seen a single time. Original analysis: Reference gene primers were amplified, and this amplification served to estimate nucleated cell counts. Profiled with immunoSEQ multiplex PCR; TCRdb holds only in-frame clones, not every one. V and J calls and clone size come straight from that table; D and trimming were deduced from the DNA. The sample yields fewer than 20,000 clones, roughly 93% seen once. The data belong to a study of blood T cell repertoires in COVID-19. Study summary: Samples representing acute and convalescent COVID-19 were sourced from the United States, Italy and Spain. PBMCs, B-cell-depleted T cells, or T cells were the source of the cDNA or gDNA that made up the material.

This CDR3 contains 16 residues. Between the trimmed V and J ends, which lost 1 base and 0 bases, there was a span of 10 bases. Germline V gene lookup returns CDR1 MGHRA and CDR2 YSYEKL. This sequence joins TRBV4-1 and TRBJ2-1; D may be TRBD2 (6 bases). The receptor was isolated from a woman aged 45 to 65 with active COVID-19. The sequenced sample was peripheral blood. This CDR3 is CASSQVPGSSYNEQFF. The DNA of the CDR3 is TGCGCCAGCAGCCAAGTCCCCGGGAGCTCCTACAATGAGCAGTTCTTC.